Listed here are 17 T cell receptor beta chains from one sample, sequenced in a study of blood T cell repertoires in COVID-19. The method was immunoSEQ multiplex PCR; TCRdb's version includes in-frame clones alone and lacks a portion of them. Of about 45,000 clones in the sample, around 87% were seen once. Sequences were obtained from peripheral blood. These receptors came from a human donor in a cohort sampled during active COVID-19.

The V gene is TRBV7-9, the J gene TRBJ2-7, with 9 bases matching TRBD2. This CDR3 contains 15 residues. Unmatched junction bases numbered 10, after V lost 5 bases and J lost 5 bases. CDR1 is SEHNR, CDR2 FQNEAQ, per germline (reference sequence). In nucleotides, the CDR3 is TGTGCCAGCAGCGCCCGGAGCGGGAGGTATCACGAGCAGTACTTC. This sequence encodes CASSARSGRYHEQYF.

This chain joins TRBV7-3 and TRBJ2-3; 8 bases are a match to TRBD2. The CDR3 has 14 amino acids. Trimming at V came to 8 bases and at J to 4 bases, leaving 8 bases not matched to a gene. Germline V lookup: CDR1 SGHTA, CDR2 FQGTGA. This chain's CDR3 is CASSSREGADTQYF. Written as DNA, the CDR3 is TGTGCCAGCTCGAGTCGGGAGGGGGCAGATACGCAGTATTTT.

V and J are TRBV28 and TRBJ2-7; D is possibly TRBD1 (6 bases). CDR1 and CDR2 from the germline V gene are MDHEN and SYDVKM. V was pared by 8 bases and J by 4 bases, with 15 bases between. The CDR3 totals 13 residues. CDR3 loop: CASLDRGGYEQYF. The CDR3 DNA reads TGTGCCAGCCTGGACAGAGGGGGTTACGAGCAGTACTTC.

The J gene is TRBJ1-2, the V gene TRBV6-2 or TRBV6-3; TRBD1 aligns across 7 bases. The J segment lost 8 bases and the V segment lost 2 bases, leaving 11 bases of the junction unmatched. Germline CDR1 reads MNHEY; CDR2 reads SVGEGT. This CDR3 spans 15 amino acids. CDR3 sequence (DNA): TGTGCCAGCAGTTACGGCCCCTGGGACAGAGGAGGCTACACCTTC. It is translated as CASSYGPWDRGGYTF.

The rearrangement uses TRBV6-6 and TRBJ2-1, with 9 positions matching TRBD1. This CDR3 is built from 16 residues. Germline-derived CDR1 and CDR2 are MNHNY and SVGAGI (reference sequence). V trimming: 7 bases; J trimming: 4 bases; junction bases outside the gene matches: 11. CDR3 protein: CASMKTRDREYNEQFF. The CDR3 DNA sequence: TGTGCCAGCATGAAAACACGGGACAGGGAATACAATGAGCAGTTCTTC.

The chain has TRBV27 and TRBJ2-7; D might be TRBD2 (6 bases). In germline, CDR1 is MNHEY, CDR2 SMNVEV (reference sequence). Trimming left V 3 bases short and J 9 bases short, with 24 bases between. CDR3 length equals 16 residues. CDR3 residues: CASSFAPAGLSHVQYF. The CDR3, as DNA: TGTGCCAGCAGTTTCGCCCCAGCGGGCTTATCTCACGTGCAGTACTTC.

This chain uses TRBV6-6 with TRBJ2-7, with 12 bases matching TRBD2. Germline CDR1 MNHNY, CDR2 SVGAGI (reference sequence). V gave up 2 bases and J gave up 7 bases; unmatched junction bases: 0. CDR3 size: 13 residues. CDR3 residues: CASSYGLAGEQYF. CDR3 nucleotides: TGTGCCAGCAGTTACGGACTAGCGGGGGAGCAGTACTTC.

The chain links TRBV6-2 or TRBV6-3 to TRBJ1-2; perhaps TRBD1 as D (5 bases). Trimming left V 0 bases short and J 3 bases short, with 14 bases between. The CDR3 runs to 16 residues. CDR1 is MNHEY, CDR2 SVGEGT, per germline. The CDR3 is CASSYSTGLRYYGYTF. In DNA, the CDR3 is TGTGCCAGCAGTTACTCGACGGGACTTAGGTACTATGGCTACACCTTC.

This chain joins TRBV19 and TRBJ1-1, with TRBD1 matching over 8 bases. The J segment lost 3 bases and the V segment lost 6 bases, leaving 3 bases of the junction unmatched. Germline V gives CDR1 LNHDA, CDR2 SQIVND (reference sequence). This CDR3 spans 13 amino acids. For the CDR3, the DNA is TGTGCCAGTAGCAAGGACAGGGACACTGAAGCTTTCTTT. It codes for CASSKDRDTEAFF.

The CDR3 DNA is TGTGCCAGCTCGATCACTAGCGGCAGCTCCTACAATGAGCAGTTCTTC. Its translation: CASSITSGSSYNEQFF. The chain combines TRBV18 with TRBJ2-1; the match to TRBD2 covers 8 bases. The V and J ends lost 6 bases and 0 bases, in that order; junction bases with no gene match: 7. The CDR3 is 16 amino acids. Germline assignment: CDR1 KGHSH and CDR2 LQKENI.

The rearrangement joins TRBV28 to TRBJ2-1; tentative D call: TRBD1 (6 bases). This CDR3 spans 18 amino acids. Germline values: CDR1 MDHEN, CDR2 SYDVKM. The germline V and J ends were trimmed by 3 bases and 0 bases, with 18 bases remaining between them. CDR3 DNA sequence: TGTGCCAGCAGTTTGTACAGGGTGGAACCAAGCTCCTACAATGAGCAGTTCTTC. It specifies CASSLYRVEPSSYNEQFF.

The CDR3 here is CATSRDRAASYEQYF. The CDR3 DNA follows: TGTGCCACCAGCAGAGATCGAGCGGCCTCCTACGAGCAGTACTTC. V is TRBV15 and J is TRBJ2-7; possibly TRBD2 for D (5 bases). The CDR3 totals 15 residues. Germline CDR1 and CDR2: LNHNV and YYDKDF (reference sequence). The germline V and J ends were trimmed by 0 bases and 0 bases, with 9 bases remaining between them.

This clone is medium-sized. In nucleotides, the CDR3 is TGTGCCAGCAGCTCTTCACTAGCGCCTCAAGAGACCCAGTACTTC. Encoded protein: CASSSSLAPQETQYF. V usage is TRBV7-8 and J usage is TRBJ2-5; the match to TRBD2 covers 7 bases. V was pared by 4 bases and J by 2 bases, with 7 bases of the junction left unmatched. CDR1 SGHVS and CDR2 FQNEAQ come from the germline V gene. The CDR3 is made up of 15 amino acids.

The CDR3 DNA sequence: TGCGCCAGCTCAGCGGGAGGCGGCTACGAGCAGTACTTC. It yields the protein CASSAGGGYEQYF. The chain uses TRBV5-1 and TRBJ2-7; TRBD2 agrees at 9 bases. V lost 7 bases and J lost 3; bases outside the gene matches: 5. The CDR3 has 13 amino acids. Germline V gene data show CDR1 as SGHRS and CDR2 as YFSETQ.

The V and J genes are TRBV14 and TRBJ1-1; a possible D gene is TRBD1 (5 bases). The ends were cut back, 3 bases at V and 1 base at J, with 9 bases in the middle. This CDR3 comprises 14 residues. From germline, CDR1 is SGHDN and CDR2 FVKESK. The CDR3 DNA is TGTGCCAGCAGCCACCTCGGGGGGAACACTGAAGCTTTCTTT. It specifies CASSHLGGNTEAFF.

This clone has just a few counts. The chain joins TRBV27 to TRBJ2-3; D gene unclear. The length of the CDR3 is 13 residues. From germline, CDR1 is MNHEY and CDR2 SMNVEV (reference sequence). The ends were cut back, 4 bases at V and 2 bases at J, with 7 bases in the middle. The CDR3 protein is CASSYTITDTQYF. The CDR3 DNA is TGTGCCAGCAGTTATACTATCACAGATACGCAGTATTTT.

The CDR3 DNA reads TGCGCCAGCAGCCGGACTAGCGGGAGGGCGACGAACACCGGGGAGCTGTTTTTT. It yields the protein CASSRTSGRATNTGELFF. The rearrangement links TRBV5-1 to TRBJ2-2, with 15 bases aligning to TRBD2. V shed 4 bases, J shed 0 bases, and the junction held 4 bases outside the gene matches. The V gene's germline CDR1 is SGHRS and CDR2 YFSETQ. The CDR3 runs 18 residues.